What follows describes a single TCR beta chain. Its specificity is not known. This may be a read error, as it is one base from a much larger clone. The CDR3 carries no conserved terminal phenylalanine or tryptophan, so it likely arises from a read error. These data originate in a study of Graves' ophthalmopathy and Graves' hyperthyroidism. For repertoire sequencing, the TCR beta CDR3 regions were amplified from RNA transcripts. The first-round RT-PCR employed HTBI primers together with the Qiagen OneStep RT-PCR kit. A multiplex PCR was then performed as the second round. TCRdb itself ran the multiplex PCR reads through MiXCR, one entry per CDR3 protein. This sample carries 500,000 to 800,000 distinct CDR3 sequences, roughly 41% of them seen once, and the ten largest clones take 3% to 4%. The authors diagnosed from clinical symptoms, serum thyroxine, TRAb, thyroid ultrasound and orbital computed tomography.

Study observations and caveats: Researchers report that a 13-signature model separated ophthalmopathy from stable hyperthyroidism, posting roughly 90% sensitivity and 75% to 84% specificity. Blood contained most expanded thyroid clonotypes exceeding 0.001 frequency.

The CDR3 extends over 14 amino acids. The V end was cut by 5 bases, the J end by 9 bases, with 19 bases between. The clonotype comes from an adult man with Graves' ophthalmopathy. The sequenced material came from peripheral blood. The gene calls are TRBV12-3 or TRBV12-4 and TRBJ1-2, with D possibly TRBD1 on 6 matching bases. CDR3 protein: CASSPDRIRDCYTL. DNA of the CDR3: TGTGCCAGCAGTCCAGACAGGATCCGGGACTGCTACACCCTC.